This T cell receptor beta chain is drawn from a study of CD8 T cells in ankylosing spondylitis. Study-level results: Among TCR beta sequences, a motif of eight or nine highly homologous variants appeared characteristic of ankylosing spondylitis blood.

TCR beta libraries were made by quantitative 5'-RACE with molecular barcodes. TCRdb analysed the 5' RACE reads with MiXCR anew, one entry per CDR3 protein. Of 390,000 or so distinct CDR3 sequences detected, around 24% appear once; the ten largest clones hold about 17%. Remarks on this clonotype: Its antigen is unknown.

Germline loops: CDR1 MGHDK, CDR2 SYGVNS. The CDR3 is 17 residues long. J lost 3 bases, V lost 5 bases, and 8 bases had no gene match. The sample consisted of blood, either unsorted or a sorted T cell fraction (not recorded which). This receptor was taken from a male donor with ankylosing spondylitis. The chain is built from TRBV25-1 and TRBJ1-4; TRBD1 matches 11 bases. Here the CDR3 DNA reads TGTGCCAGCAGTTACGGACAGGGGGCTCTGGCTAATGAAAAACTGTTTTTT. Amino acid sequence: CASSYGQGALANEKLFF.